This TCR beta chain was found in a study of cytomegalovirus exposure and HLA in healthy donors (dated by TCRdb to between 2016 and 2019). A note on the overall study: According to an earlier analysis of a few hundred of the donors, some 170 million T cells yielded over 100 million unique TCR beta sequences and approximately 300 Gb of sequence data. An early release that covered around 590 HLA-typed donors contained approximately 290 gigabases of sequencing data and about 93 million unique TCR sequences. Of the 300 to 500 genotyped donors, 65% to 90% were placed in the genetic ancestry cluster associated with self-reported Caucasian donors. The study was designed to test whether signatures of past pathogen exposure could be identified by cataloging public T cell receptors. The study profiled the T cell repertoires of under 700 subjects by immunosequencing and related them to cytomegalovirus serostatus. A separate validation cohort of about 110 different subjects was used in addition to the 666-subject first cohort. To predict cytomegalovirus infection status, the study combined high-throughput TCR immunosequencing, statistical association of individual TCRs with disease status, and machine learning. A later analysis re-examined previously published TCR beta repertoires from about 670 donors and added high-resolution HLA genotyping to investigate patterns of TCR occurrence. The later analysis used no new phenotypic data to find candidate immune exposures, relying instead on TCR beta sequences and their occurrence across donors. An earlier analysis of 587 of the donors applied high-throughput TCR beta sequencing to assess whether each TCR beta V gene segment acted as functional or pseudogenic. Donor age, sex, ethnicity and CMV serostatus were compiled alongside the repertoire data. In a later genetic analysis, genome-wide SNP genotypes for about 65% of the roughly 670 donors were used, and that subset was treated as a discovery cohort. Every discovery cohort repertoire had been produced on one sequencing platform. Class I and class II HLA loci were covered by the typing at four-digit resolution. Typing coverage varied by locus: about 629-630 donors for A, B, C, DRB1 and DQB1; 522 for DQA1; about 570 for DPA1; 450 to 480 for DPB1. Several DR-DQ haplotypes were treated as single units for association and clustering because of strong linkage in the cohort. Among some 400 genotyped donors of the cohort, an average of approximately 240,000 unique TCR beta nucleotide sequences were sequenced per donor, approximately 20% of them non-productive. General findings and caveats noted by the study authors: The classifier was reported to diagnose cytomegalovirus status with high specificity and sensitivity in both the original cohort and the validation cohort. When HLA alleles, especially DR and DQ, strongly co-occurred, TCR associations were difficult to assign to individual alleles. The cohort was sequenced for TCR beta chains only, and without alpha or paired-chain data the features that could be detected were limited. Because HLA typing was missing for some donors at each locus, association tests included only the typed subset. An association between a missense DCLRE1C variant and V-gene and J-gene trimming of TCR beta chains was found in a later genetic analysis and replicated in an independent cohort. In vitro tests confirmed that three of the cytomegalovirus-associated TCR beta chains recognize cytomegalovirus antigens. Linkage disequilibrium might explain the correlated functional status among segregating V segments, but an unknown experimental factor could not be ruled out. In the study, some 160 TCR beta chains were listed as associated with cytomegalovirus. Seventeen rarely observed V segments, including chromosome 9 orphons, were excluded from the earlier analysis of about 600 of the donors because counts were too low. A cluster of highly shared sequence variants was judged likely to be a technical artifact of the sequencing pipeline. A further reported finding was that TCR beta sequences accurately predicted the HLA-A and HLA-B alleles for most subjects in the first cohort. For the cohort, immune exposure information was limited to CMV serostatus. Broadly in line with IMGT annotations, most TCR beta V segments showed up in productive rearrangements about 87% or about 30% of the time in an earlier analysis of roughly 590 of the donors. In a later analysis, the rate of TCR association differed among HLA loci, with DRB1 alleles having the most associated TCRs and HLA-C alleles having the fewest. Several of the top co-occurrence clusters appeared to be linked to parvovirus B19, influenza, CMV and Epstein-Barr virus, according to a later analysis. Roughly uniform sequencing depth across donors was assumed in presence/absence analyses, although this assumption may not hold. A later genetic analysis reported fewer N-insertions in productive TCRs among donors in an Asian-associated ancestry cluster than the roughly 720-donor mean. The 87-base-pair reads could not distinguish some IMGT-functional V segments, including TRBV6-2 and TRBV6-3, so those segments were excluded. In a later analysis, HLA-associated TCR beta chains were found to be more clonally expanded and to have lower generation probabilities than equally common non-associated chains. Across donors, most TCR sequences were observed very rarely, whereas some public TCRs were present in many individuals. It was suggested by the authors that the approach could potentially be generalized to other disease states and immunological phenotypes. A later analysis associated about 17,000 TCR beta sequences with specific HLA alleles at a false discovery rate of 0.05. In a later analysis, most CMV-associated TCR beta chains were found to appear HLA-restricted, with HLA associations seemingly driven largely by CMV exposure.

The cohort consisted of 650 to 700 healthy bone marrow donors. At the time of sampling, every cohort member was nominally healthy, though immune exposures that went unrecorded were likely present. The donor was CMV seropositive and belonged to the group of about 290 seropositive cohort members. Each donor provided a peripheral blood sample, and peripheral blood mononuclear cells were used for TCR beta sequencing. The Qiagen DNeasy Blood Extraction Kit was used to extract genomic DNA from the blood cell samples. CDR1 and CDR2 are read off the germline V gene (reference sequence) as SEHNR and FQNEAQ. V and J are trimmed by 3 bases and 6 bases, and the gene matches miss 7 bases of the junction. The CDR3 measures 15 amino acids from cysteine to phenylalanine. Only CDR3 DNA remains: 45 bases, in frame from the first base. A few counts support this clone. This receptor's antigen is unknown. No qualities accompany the bases; no much larger clone lies one base away.

The library was built by means of the immunoSEQ multiplex PCR assay. The multiplex PCR relied on a mix of 60 forward primers for TCR Vbeta segments and 13 reverse primers for TCR Jbeta segments. The CDR3 region of rearranged TCR beta genes was amplified from genomic DNA with a multiplex PCR assay. The Illumina HiSeq System was used to sequence the amplified TCR beta libraries as 87-base-pair reads. The published analysis was carried out like this. In a later analysis, some 80 million unique TCR beta chains were counted across the 500 to 850 repertoires, and approximately 11 million of these chains were shared by at least two donors. Raw reads were error-corrected and collapsed into unique sequences by a nearest-neighbor algorithm in which closely related sequences were merged to remove PCR and sequencing errors. V, D and J gene segments were assigned by aligning CDR3 sequences to IMGT reference sequences. Each retained sequence needed at least a six-nucleotide match to both a V gene segment and a J gene segment. A rearrangement was called productive if the CDR3 had no stop codons and remained in frame with V and J, and every other rearrangement was called non-productive. CDR3 was defined according to IMGT convention as the region running from the second conserved V-encoded cysteine to the conserved J-encoded phenylalanine. In an earlier analysis of around 640 of the donors, sequences lacking an unambiguous match to a single V gene segment were excluded. In an earlier analysis of roughly 600 of the donors, a V segment was called functional when productive rearrangements were above 56.7%, and segregating when the standard deviation between donors exceeded 5%. To diagnose cytomegalovirus status from the catalog of TCR beta chain sequences, a statistical classification framework was built. In a later analysis, V and J genes were assigned by comparing TCR nucleotide sequences against IMGT/GENE-DB human TR gene sequences. A later analysis assigned CDR3 sequences and most-parsimonious VDJ recombination scenarios with the TCRdist pipeline. In a later analysis, each TCR beta chain was defined by its CDR3 amino acid sequence together with its V-gene family, and reads without a unique V-gene family were excluded. In a later analysis, 500 to 650 highly shared, low-generation-probability nucleotide sequences were removed to address suspected cross-contamination and a sequencing artifact. In a later analysis, a clonal expansion index for each public chain was calculated from normalized within-repertoire ranks of inferred template counts. In a later analysis, generation probabilities were computed using a VDJ recombination model fitted to out-of-frame rearrangements, and the results were checked against IGoR. Hypergeometric tests were used in a later analysis to score TCR-TCR, TCR-HLA and TCR-CMV co-occurrence, with a repertoire-size bias correction applied to the TCR pairs. A later analysis estimated false discovery rates by permuting HLA or CMV assignments 20 times. A later analysis grouped co-occurring TCRs with DBSCAN, adding TCRdist sequence similarity when clustering within HLA-allele-positive subsets. Co-occurrence clustering excluded repertoires with fewer than 30,000 or more than 120,000 public chains, plus five with anomalous nucleotide sharing. TCRdb re-hosts the immuneACCESS table, in-frame sequences only. Its copies lack some clones; in the studies checked, an unresolved V gene accounts for under half of them, and the cause for the rest is not known. V and J calls and clone size come straight from that table; D and trimming were deduced from the DNA. The sample records 150,000 to 200,000 clones, roughly four fifths of which are singletons. 2% to 2.5% of the sample goes to the ten largest clones.

The rearrangement joined TRBV7-9 to TRBJ2-7, and 11 junction bases match TRBD2. This TCR was recovered from a woman in her twenties or thirties in good health and CMV-seropositive. The sample taken for sequencing was PBMCs. The sequence in DNA is TGTGCCAGCAGCTTCGCCGGGACTAGCGGAAGCGAGCAGTACTTC. Protein translation: CASSFAGTSGSEQYF.